The source of this T cell receptor (beta chain) is a study of control samples from healthy donors and cancer patients. Germline V gene sequence: CDR1 SGDLS, CDR2 YYNGEE. V lost 4 bases and J 1 base, leaving 14 bases between the germline ends. CDR3 size: 15 residues. Assay used: immunoSEQ multiplex PCR; TCRdb lists only in-frame clones, some missing. The top ten clones hold around 2.5% of a sample with under 150,000 clones, 88% of them seen once. The specimen was blood. The origin of this receptor is a woman in her 70s in good health. V usage is TRBV9 and J usage is TRBJ1-2; a weak D match, TRBD1 (6 bases). This CDR3 is CASSPRDTYNYGYTF. CDR3 nucleotide sequence: TGTGCCAGCAGCCCCCGGGACACTTATAACTATGGCTACACCTTC.